The T cell receptor beta chain under discussion was sequenced for a study of long-term antiretroviral therapy in people with HIV. J lost 4 bases, V lost 0 bases, and 7 bases had no gene match. The germline gives CDR1 SGDLS, CDR2 YYNGEE. This CDR3 spans 16 amino acids. Version v3.0 of the immunoSEQ assay ran at survey level. Profiled with immunoSEQ multiplex PCR; TCRdb holds only in-frame clones, not every one. The table has about 39,000 clones, about 85% seen once. The chain is built from TRBV9 and TRBJ1-2; 9 bases line up with TRBD1. This TCR derives from a woman between 50 and 59 years old with HIV. Sequencing used unsorted PBMCs, obtained 3.1 years after starting antiretroviral therapy. CDR3 DNA sequence: TGTGCCAGCAGCGTAGTGGGACAGGGCCTATTCTATGGCTACACCTTC. It translates to CASSVVGQGLFYGYTF.